This note documents a single T cell receptor (beta chain) sequence. These data belong to a study of T-cell memory formation after mild COVID-19. The CDR3 spans 16 residues. V dropped 1 base and J dropped 6; count of bases not matched to a gene: 8. Germline CDR1 is LGHDT and CDR2 is YNNKEL (reference sequence). TCRdb re-called the 5' RACE reads through MiXCR, storing one row per CDR3 protein. This table has 550,000 to 600,000 distinct CDR3 sequences, 20% to 25% appearing once. The gene calls are TRBV3-1 and TRBJ2-1; TRBD1 matches 8 bases. The receptor was isolated from an adult woman who had mild COVID-19 (a few samples of this study predate the infection). Cell type and time point are not known. The sample comprised PBMCs or a T cell subset sorted from them (not recorded which). The CDR3 region is CASSQVQGASVNEQFF. The CDR3 DNA reads as TGTGCCAGCAGCCAAGTGCAGGGGGCGAGTGTCAATGAGCAGTTCTTC.